This T cell receptor beta chain was retrieved from a study of PD-1 blockade in mismatch repair-deficient tumors. For the study at large: Patients had 12 mismatch repair-deficient cancer types, all previously treated and progressing.

All patients were mismatch repair deficient, assessed by either PCR or immunohistochemistry. TCR sequencing covered a few patients who responded to pembrolizumab. Broader study findings: Tumor-resident clones, often undetectable pretreatment in blood, expanded then contracted after pembrolizumab.

This CDR3 is built from 15 residues. The V gene's germline CDR1 is LNHNV and CDR2 YYDKDF (reference sequence). V lost 1 base to trimming and J lost 2 bases, with 9 bases between them. As regards this clone: The antigen is undetermined.

Assay: immunoSEQ multiplex PCR; the TCRdb copy retains only in-frame clones and omits some. The profile shows about 38,000 clones, roughly three quarters of them singletons. The sample consisted of peripheral blood, taken 4 weeks after starting pembrolizumab. The sequence was obtained from an adult with mismatch repair-deficient cancer. The J gene is TRBJ2-1, the V gene TRBV15; TRBD2 is a possible D gene (6 bases). CDR3 region: CATSRGREAYNEQFF. The DNA of the CDR3 is TGTGCCACCAGCAGAGGGAGGGAGGCCTACAATGAGCAGTTCTTC.